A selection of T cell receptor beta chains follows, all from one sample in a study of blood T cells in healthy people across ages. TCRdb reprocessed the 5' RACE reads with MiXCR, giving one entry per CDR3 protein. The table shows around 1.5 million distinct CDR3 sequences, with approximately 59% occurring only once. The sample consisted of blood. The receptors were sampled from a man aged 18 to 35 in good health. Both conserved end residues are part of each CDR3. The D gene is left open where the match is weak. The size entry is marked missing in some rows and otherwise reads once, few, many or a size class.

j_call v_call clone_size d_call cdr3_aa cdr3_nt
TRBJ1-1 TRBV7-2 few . CASSLKSGNTEAFF TGTGCCAGCAGCTTAAAGTCCGGGAACACTGAAGCTTTCTTT
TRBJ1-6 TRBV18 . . CASSPGTGKDSPLHF TGTGCCAGCTCACCCGGAACCGGCAAGGATTCACCCCTCCACTTT
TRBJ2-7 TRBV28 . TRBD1 CATTGQVWYEQYF TGTGCCACCACGGGACAGGTGTGGTACGAACAGTACTTC
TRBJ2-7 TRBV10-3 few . CAISDWDLSYEQYF TGTGCCATCAGTGACTGGGACCTCTCCTACGAGCAGTACTTC
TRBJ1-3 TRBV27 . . CASSLSLDSSGNTIYF TGTGCCAGCAGTTTATCCCTGGACAGTTCTGGAAACACCATATATTTT
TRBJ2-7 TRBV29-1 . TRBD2 CSVGLAGMYEQYF TGCAGCGTTGGACTAGCGGGAATGTACGAGCAGTACTTC
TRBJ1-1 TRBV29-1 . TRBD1 CSQGQGGDTEAFF TGCAGCCAGGGACAGGGAGGGGACACTGAAGCTTTCTTT
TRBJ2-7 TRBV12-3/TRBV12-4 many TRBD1 CASSGTGGYEQYF TGTGCCAGCAGCGGGACAGGAGGATACGAGCAGTACTTC
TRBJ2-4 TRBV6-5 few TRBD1 CASSYSGTGLLAKNIQYF TGTGCCAGCAGTTACTCCGGGACAGGGCTTCTAGCCAAAAACATTCAGTACTTC
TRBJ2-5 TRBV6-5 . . CASSYSNGGPETQYF TGTGCCAGCAGTTACTCGAATGGGGGGCCAGAGACCCAGTACTTC
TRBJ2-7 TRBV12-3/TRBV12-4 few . CASSPTDIEQYF TGTGCCAGCAGTCCTACAGATATCGAGCAGTACTTC
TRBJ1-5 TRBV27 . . CASMEGGGPQHF TGTGCCAGCATGGAAGGGGGAGGGCCCCAGCATTTT
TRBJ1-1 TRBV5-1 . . CASSFRQGASSTEAFF TGCGCCAGCAGCTTTCGTCAAGGGGCCAGCAGCACTGAAGCTTTCTTT
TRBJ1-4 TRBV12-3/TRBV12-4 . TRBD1 CASSLGPGTGGEKLFF TGTGCCAGCAGTTTAGGCCCCGGGACAGGGGGCGAAAAACTGTTTTTT
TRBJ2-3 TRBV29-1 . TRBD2 CSVGGDGDTQYF TGCAGCGTGGGGGGGGACGGAGATACGCAGTATTTT
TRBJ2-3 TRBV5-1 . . CASSLTGDGTDTQYF TGCGCCAGCAGCTTGACGGGAGACGGAACAGATACGCAGTATTTT
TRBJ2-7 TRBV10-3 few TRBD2 CAISESATSGGYEQYF TGTGCCATCAGTGAGTCTGCAACTAGCGGGGGCTACGAGCAGTACTTC
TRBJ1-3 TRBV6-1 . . CASSEQRNTIYF TGTGCCAGCAGTGAACAGAGAAACACCATATATTTT
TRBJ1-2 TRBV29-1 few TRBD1 CSAEDPTGGLLNYGYTF TGCAGCGCCGAAGATCCTACAGGGGGCCTTTTGAACTATGGCTACACCTTC
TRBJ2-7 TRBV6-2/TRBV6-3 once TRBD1 CASRDPRDRGFHEQYF TGTGCCAGCAGGGACCCCCGGGACAGGGGTTTTCACGAGCAGTACTTC
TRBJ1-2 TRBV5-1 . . CASSPGLGTNYGYTF TGCGCCAGCAGCCCCGGTCTGGGTACTAACTATGGCTACACCTTC
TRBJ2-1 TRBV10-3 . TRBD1 CAPSRDRGGEQFF TGTGCCCCGTCCCGGGACAGGGGTGGGGAGCAGTTCTTC
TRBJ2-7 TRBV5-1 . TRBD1 CASSGEWDRNADYEQYF TGCGCCAGCAGCGGGGAATGGGACAGGAACGCAGATTACGAGCAGTACTTC
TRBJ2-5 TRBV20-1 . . CSAREPVREQYF TGCAGTGCTAGGGAACCGGTACGTGAGCAGTACTTC
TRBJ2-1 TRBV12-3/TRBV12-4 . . CATGDFNEQFF TGTGCCACCGGGGACTTCAATGAGCAGTTCTTC
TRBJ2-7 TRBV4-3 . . CVSSQGGDRDEQYF TGCGTCAGCAGCCAAGGAGGGGACCGCGACGAGCAGTACTTC
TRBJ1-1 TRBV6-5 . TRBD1 CASSYSTGKAEAFF TGTGCCAGCAGTTACTCGACAGGGAAGGCTGAAGCTTTCTTT
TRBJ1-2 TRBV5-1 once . CASSLNQDRAGGYTF TGCGCCAGCAGCTTAAACCAGGACCGCGCTGGGGGCTACACCTTC
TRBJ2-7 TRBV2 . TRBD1 CASTLATGEIYEQYF TGTGCCAGCACTCTAGCGACAGGGGAAATTTACGAGCAGTACTTC
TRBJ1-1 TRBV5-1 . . CASSPSQGMNTEAFF TGCGCCAGCAGCCCTTCGCAGGGTATGAACACTGAAGCTTTCTTT
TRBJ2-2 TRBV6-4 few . CASSDGLAGELFF TGTGCCAGCAGTGACGGGTTGGCCGGGGAGCTGTTTTTT
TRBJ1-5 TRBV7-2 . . CASSVASLPQHF TGTGCCAGCAGTGTCGCAAGTCTGCCCCAGCATTTT
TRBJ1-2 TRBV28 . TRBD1 CASRRDSPYGYTF TGTGCCAGCAGACGGGACAGCCCATATGGCTACACCTTC
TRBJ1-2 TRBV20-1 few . CSARGDGYTF TGCAGTGCTAGAGGGGATGGCTACACCTTC
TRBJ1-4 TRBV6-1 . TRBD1 CASRRTGAFNEKLFF TGTGCCAGCAGGCGGACAGGCGCATTTAATGAAAAACTGTTTTTT
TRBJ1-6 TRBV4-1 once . CASSQPGESFNSPLHF TGCGCCAGCAGCCAACCAGGGGAGTCTTTTAATTCACCCCTCCACTTT
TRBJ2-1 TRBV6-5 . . CASGRSWDDNEQFF TGTGCCAGCGGCCGTTCCTGGGACGACAATGAGCAGTTCTTC
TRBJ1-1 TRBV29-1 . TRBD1 CSVVGDRGNTEAFF TGCAGCGTCGTAGGGGACAGGGGAAACACTGAAGCTTTCTTT
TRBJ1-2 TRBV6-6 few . CASSPTTGIGYGYTF TGTGCCAGCAGTCCCACCACAGGGATTGGATATGGCTACACCTTC